This T cell receptor (beta chain) was recorded in a study of T cell repertoires in cytomegalovirus infection. Overall study context: Matching HLA type and CMV infection were both indicated by public TCR beta signatures.

Germline V gives CDR1 DFQATT, CDR2 SNEGSKA (reference sequence). This CDR3 is 11 amino acids long. TCRdb passed the reads through MiXCR, listing each CDR3 protein once. Here the sample spans some 280,000 distinct CDR3 sequences, 12% to 15% being singletons. A remark on this clonotype: The antigen is unknown.

Study-wide results and caveats: Across the ex vivo response, the dominant clonotypes were HLA-C-restricted CMV-specific TCR beta clonotypes. The cumulative frequency of public TCR beta families identified carriers of CMV plus the relevant HLA.

The rearrangement uses TRBV20-1 and TRBJ2-7; the match to TRBD1 covers 8 bases. Sequencing was done on a sample of PBMCs. The clonotype originates from a human donor in good health (CMV status not recorded). Some clones in this sample may be carry-over from other donors' samples. CDR3 DNA: TGCAGCGTAACCGACAGGGGCGAGCAGTACTTC. Protein sequence: CSVTDRGEQYF.